The present entry profiles one T cell receptor (beta chain) with its context. Its target is not known. Per the germline V gene, CDR1 is SGHNT and CDR2 is YYREEE (reference sequence). Trimming removed 0 bases from V and 2 bases from J, with 10 bases in between. The CDR3 consists of 15 residues. Clones were read by immunoSEQ multiplex PCR, and TCRdb kept only the in-frame ones, dropping some. The sample has about 90,000 clones, approximately 90% seen once. The data were obtained in a study of OX40 agonist ivuxolimab in advanced cancers. General study points: CD4+ and CD8+ blood T cells expanded clonally by week 6 at 0.1 to 3.0 mg/kg. On average, a greater number of expanded clones characterised CD8+ T cells relative to CD4+. It was also the case that some nonresponders had low normalized T-cell clonal expansion.

Any history of autoimmune disease or systemic immunosuppression disqualified patients. Sample: CD4+ or CD8+ T cells sorted from blood, taken in a trial of the OX40 agonist ivuxolimab. The V call is TRBV5-4, the J call TRBJ2-3; no firm D call. This sequence was found in an adult with an advanced solid tumor such as melanoma, head and neck, liver or kidney cancer. The chain's CDR3 is CASSLGLLPTDTQYF. The CDR3 nucleotides are TGTGCCAGCAGCTTGGGACTCCTGCCCACAGATACGCAGTATTTT.